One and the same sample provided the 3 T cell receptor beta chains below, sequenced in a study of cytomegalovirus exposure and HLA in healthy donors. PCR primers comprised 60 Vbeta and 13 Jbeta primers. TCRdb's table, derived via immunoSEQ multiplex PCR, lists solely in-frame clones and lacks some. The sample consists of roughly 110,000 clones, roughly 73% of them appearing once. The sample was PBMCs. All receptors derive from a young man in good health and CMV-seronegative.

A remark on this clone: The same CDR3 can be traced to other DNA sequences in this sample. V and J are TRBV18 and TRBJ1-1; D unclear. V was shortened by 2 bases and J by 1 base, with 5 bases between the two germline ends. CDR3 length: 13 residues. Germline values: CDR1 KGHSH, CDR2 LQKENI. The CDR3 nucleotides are TGTGCCAGCTCACCAAGACAGAACACTGAAGCTTTCTTT. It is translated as CASSPRQNTEAFF.

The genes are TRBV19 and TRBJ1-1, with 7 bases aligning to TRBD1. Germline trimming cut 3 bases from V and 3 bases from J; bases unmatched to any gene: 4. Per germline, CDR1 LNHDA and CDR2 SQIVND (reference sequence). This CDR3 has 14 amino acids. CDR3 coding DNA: TGTGCCAGTAGTATTAAGGGGGCTGACACTGAAGCTTTCTTT. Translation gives CASSIKGADTEAFF.

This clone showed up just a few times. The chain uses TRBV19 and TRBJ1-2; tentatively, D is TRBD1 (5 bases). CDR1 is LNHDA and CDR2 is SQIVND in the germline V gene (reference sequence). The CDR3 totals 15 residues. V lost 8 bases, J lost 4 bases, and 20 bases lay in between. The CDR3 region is CASGILGDTGYGYTF. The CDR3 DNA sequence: TGTGCCAGTGGGATTTTAGGGGATACGGGCTATGGCTACACCTTC.